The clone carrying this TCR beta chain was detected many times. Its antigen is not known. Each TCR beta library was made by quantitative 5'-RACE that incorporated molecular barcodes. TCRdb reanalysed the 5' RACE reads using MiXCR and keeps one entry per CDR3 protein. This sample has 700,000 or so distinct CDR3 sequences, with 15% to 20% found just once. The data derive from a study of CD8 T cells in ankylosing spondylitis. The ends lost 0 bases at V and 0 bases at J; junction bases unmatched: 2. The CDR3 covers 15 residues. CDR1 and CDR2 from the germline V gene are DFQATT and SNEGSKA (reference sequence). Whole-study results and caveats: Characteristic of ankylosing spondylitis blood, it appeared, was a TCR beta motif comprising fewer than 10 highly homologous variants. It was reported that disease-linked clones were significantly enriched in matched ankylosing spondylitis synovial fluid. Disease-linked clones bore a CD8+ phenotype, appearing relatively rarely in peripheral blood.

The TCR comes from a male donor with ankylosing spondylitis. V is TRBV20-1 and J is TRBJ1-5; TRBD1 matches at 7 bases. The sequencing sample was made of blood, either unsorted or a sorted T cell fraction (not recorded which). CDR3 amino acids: CSAREGQSSNQPQHF. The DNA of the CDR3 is TGCAGTGCTAGAGAGGGACAGAGTAGCAATCAGCCCCAGCATTTT.